This TCR beta chain stems from a study of blood T cell repertoires in COVID-19. The overall study: Donors in the United States, Italy and Spain gave samples during acute or convalescent COVID-19.

CDR1 SGHNT and CDR2 YENEEA come from the germline V gene. The V segment lost 5 bases and the J segment 2 bases; nucleotides outside the gene matches: 12. The CDR3 has 18 residues. Source study methods: From reference gene primer amplification, estimates of nucleated cell counts were derived. The method was immunoSEQ multiplex PCR; TCRdb's version includes in-frame clones alone and lacks a portion of them. V and J calls plus clone size are reproduced from that table; the DNA served to infer D and trimming. In the table there are fewer than 250,000 clones, about nine tenths of which are singletons. What was sequenced was peripheral blood. This TCR was recovered from a woman aged 45-65 years with acute or convalescent COVID-19. The chain joins TRBV11-3 to TRBJ2-2; 9 positions agree with TRBD2. CDR3 sequence: CASSPRLADITNTGELFF. The CDR3 bases are TGTGCCAGCAGCCCACGACTAGCGGACATCACAAACACCGGGGAGCTGTTTTTT.